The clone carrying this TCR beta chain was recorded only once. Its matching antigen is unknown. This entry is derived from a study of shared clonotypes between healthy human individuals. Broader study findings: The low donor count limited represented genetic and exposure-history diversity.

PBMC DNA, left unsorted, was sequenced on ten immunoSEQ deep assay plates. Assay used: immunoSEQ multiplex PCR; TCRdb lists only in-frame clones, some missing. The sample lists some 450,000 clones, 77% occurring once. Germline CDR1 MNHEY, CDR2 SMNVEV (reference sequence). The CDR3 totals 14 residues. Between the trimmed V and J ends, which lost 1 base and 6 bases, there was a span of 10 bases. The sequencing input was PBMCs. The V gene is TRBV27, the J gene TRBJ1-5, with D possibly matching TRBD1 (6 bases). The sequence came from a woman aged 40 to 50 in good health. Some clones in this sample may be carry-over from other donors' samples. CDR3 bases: TGTGCCAGCAGTTTATGGTCAGGGGCTCAGCCCCAGCATTTT. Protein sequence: CASSLWSGAQPQHF.